Described below is a single T cell receptor beta chain sequence and its context. Its target is unknown. The CDR3 loop spans 15 amino acids. Germline-derived CDR1 and CDR2 are SGHRS and YFSETQ. Trimming took 0 bases from V and 5 from J, leaving 15 bases between them. Both 60 Vbeta primers and 13 Jbeta primers went into the PCR. Using immunoSEQ multiplex PCR, the repertoire was profiled, and TCRdb retains in-frame clones only, with some absent. The table has 100,000 to 150,000 clones, around three quarters seen once. The entry originates in a study of cytomegalovirus exposure and HLA in healthy donors. Study-wide points: Confirmation in vitro established that a few CMV-associated chains were specific for CMV antigens. According to an earlier analysis, most TCR beta V segments yielded productive rearrangements about 87% or about 30% of the time. Indistinguishable V segments such as TRBV6-2 and TRBV6-3 were excluded. An Asian-associated ancestry cluster reportedly showed fewer N-insertions than the roughly 670-donor mean in a later analysis.

The origin of this receptor is a woman aged 50 to 65 in good health and CMV-seronegative. The J gene is TRBJ2-7, the V gene TRBV5-1, with D tentatively TRBD2 (6 bases). The sample taken for sequencing was PBMCs. In DNA form, the CDR3 reads TGCGCCAGCAGCTTGGCCGGGCCTAGCGAACACGAGCAGTACTTC. Translated, it gives CASSLAGPSEHEQYF.